The 18 T cell receptor beta chains in this list originate from one sample, sequenced in a study of blood T cell repertoires in COVID-19. TCRdb's table, derived via immunoSEQ multiplex PCR, lists solely in-frame clones and lacks some. The sample yields about 68,000 clones, around 90% seen once. The sample consisted of peripheral blood. The receptors derive from a human donor in a cohort sampled during active COVID-19.

This clone was seen just once. The chain is built from TRBV11-2 and TRBJ1-2, with D possibly being TRBD1 (5 bases). CDR1 is SGHAT, CDR2 FQNNGV, per germline. The CDR3 has 12 amino acids. V was shortened by 4 bases and J by 4 bases, with 7 bases between the two germline ends. The CDR3 spells CASSSGFYGYTF. The CDR3 nucleotides read TGTGCCAGCAGCTCAGGGTTCTATGGCTACACCTTC.

The chain recombines TRBV6-4 with TRBJ1-2, with 8 bases fitting TRBD1. V shed 9 bases and J 4 bases; nucleotides not matched to a gene: 13. CDR1 and CDR2 (germline): MRHNA, SNTAGT. This CDR3 is built from 15 residues. This chain's CDR3 is CASLSSGGAIYGYTF. CDR3 DNA sequence: TGTGCCAGTCTTTCTTCAGGGGGCGCGATCTATGGCTACACCTTC.

The V gene is TRBV4-1, the J gene TRBJ1-6; the D is unclear. Germline lookup yields CDR1 MGHRA and CDR2 YSYEKL. This CDR3 spans 17 amino acids. Trimming pared 8 bases from V and 0 bases from J, leaving 17 bases between. This CDR3 is CASFPGRHVSYNSPLHF. CDR3 bases: TGCGCCAGCTTCCCGGGGAGGCACGTCTCCTATAATTCACCCCTCCACTTT.

This rearrangement joins TRBV2 to TRBJ1-2, with 7 bases aligning to TRBD1. The CDR3 runs to 17 residues. Germline V gene sequence: CDR1 SNHLY, CDR2 FYNNEI. After removal of 6 bases from V and 4 bases from J, the junction contained 17 bases not matched to a gene. CDR3: CASRGTGAAHPSYGYTF. The CDR3 nucleotides read TGTGCCAGCAGGGGAACAGGGGCGGCCCACCCTTCCTATGGCTACACCTTC.

V gene TRBV14 combines with J gene TRBJ2-1; 9 bases are shared with TRBD2. Germline values: CDR1 SGHDN, CDR2 FVKESK. CDR3 size: 15 residues. Trimming took 1 base from V and 9 from J; bases not matched to a gene: 7. In DNA, the CDR3 is TGTGCCAGCAGCCAAGGGTTAGCGGGAGTCGGTGAGCAGTTCTTC. Protein product: CASSQGLAGVGEQFF.

The chain combines TRBV2 with TRBJ2-7; D is undetermined. Germline V gene lookup returns CDR1 SNHLY and CDR2 FYNNEI. Trimming took 4 bases from V and 3 from J, leaving 13 bases between them. The CDR3 is 14 amino acids. The CDR3 protein is CASSVRGFGYEQYF. The CDR3 DNA follows: TGTGCCAGCAGTGTTCGAGGTTTTGGCTACGAGCAGTACTTC.

V is TRBV4-1 and J is TRBJ2-3; TRBD2 agrees at 7 bases. Germline V gene lookup returns CDR1 MGHRA and CDR2 YSYEKL. The CDR3 extends over 13 amino acids. With V trimmed by 5 bases and J by 3 bases, 2 bases remained unmatched. The CDR3 is CASSFSGTDTQYF. DNA for the CDR3: TGCGCCAGCAGCTTTAGCGGGACAGATACGCAGTATTTT.

The gene calls are TRBV19 and TRBJ1-3; D is unresolved. V dropped 5 bases and J dropped 4 bases, with 9 bases sitting between them. CDR1 and CDR2 (germline): LNHDA, SQIVND (reference sequence). This CDR3 contains 13 residues. CDR3 in DNA: TGTGCCAGTAGTGGCAGTTCAGGAAACACCATATATTTT. The encoded protein is CASSGSSGNTIYF.

The genes are TRBV7-2 and TRBJ2-5; D is uncertain. Germline loops: CDR1 SGHTA, CDR2 FQGNSA. The CDR3 spans 15 residues. Between the trimmed V and J ends, which lost 4 bases and 5 bases, there was a span of 17 bases. The CDR3 DNA follows: TGTGCCAGCAGCTCTAACGGGTTCTTGTCCGAGACCCAGTACTTC. It yields the protein CASSSNGFLSETQYF. Full variable domain (remainder filled in from reference TRBV7-2 and TRBJ2-5): GAGVSQSPSNKVTEKGKDVELRCDPISGHTALYWYRQSLGQGLEFLIYFQGNSAPDKSGLPSDRFSAERTGGSVSTLTIQRTQQEDSAVYLCASSSNGFLSETQYFGPGTRLLVL.

The J gene is TRBJ2-3, the V gene TRBV5-1, with TRBD2 matching 13 bases. J gave up 4 bases and V 4 bases, and 3 bases lay outside the gene matches. There are 15 residues in the CDR3. Germline CDR1 SGHRS, CDR2 YFSETQ. In DNA, the CDR3 is TGCGCCAGCAGCCGGACTAGCGGGGGCTCAGATACGCAGTATTTT. This gives the protein CASSRTSGGSDTQYF.

The gene calls are TRBV4-2 and TRBJ2-7, with TRBD2 matching 7 bases. Unmatched junction bases numbered 5, after V lost 0 bases and J lost 0 bases. Germline CDR1 LGHNA, CDR2 YNFKEQ. The CDR3 runs to 16 residues. The CDR3 is CASSQELAFSSYEQYF. In DNA form, the CDR3 reads TGTGCCAGCAGCCAAGAACTAGCGTTCAGCTCCTACGAGCAGTACTTC.

The J gene is TRBJ2-5, the V gene TRBV28; 12 positions agree with TRBD2. This CDR3 comprises 18 residues. CDR1 MDHEN and CDR2 SYDVKM come from the germline V gene. With 5 bases clipped from V and 3 bases from J, the junction kept 13 bases outside the gene matches. In DNA, the CDR3 is TGTGCCAGCAGTCCCCCCGCCGGGACTAGCGGGTTAGAAGAGACCCAGTACTTC. This translates into CASSPPAGTSGLEETQYF.

This clone occurred once. The rearrangement links TRBV24-1 to TRBJ1-5; D call uncertain. The ends were cut back, 5 bases at V and 2 bases at J, with 6 bases in the middle. CDR3 size: 13 residues. The germline V gene encodes CDR1 KGHDR and CDR2 SFDVKD. This CDR3 is CATSVTGNQPQHF. For the CDR3, the DNA is TGTGCCACCAGTGTTACAGGCAATCAGCCCCAGCATTTT.

The V call is TRBV6-4, the J call TRBJ2-1; D possibly corresponds to TRBD1 (5 bases). This CDR3 region has 16 residues. Germline values: CDR1 MRHNA, CDR2 SNTAGT. Trimming stripped 2 bases from V and 2 bases from J, with 13 bases between. The CDR3 loop is CASSDSKVGAYNEQFF. The DNA for the CDR3 is TGTGCCAGCAGTGACAGCAAGGTAGGGGCCTACAATGAGCAGTTCTTC.

The rearrangement links TRBV19 to TRBJ1-2, with 9 nucleotides matching TRBD1. The V gene's germline CDR1 is LNHDA and CDR2 SQIVND (reference sequence). V was clipped by 5 bases and J by 2 bases; unmatched bases: 3. There are 14 residues in the CDR3. The CDR3 DNA reads as TGTGCCAGTAGTCCCGGGACAGGGAACTATGGCTACACCTTC. Its translation: CASSPGTGNYGYTF.

This chain links TRBV20-1 with TRBJ2-7, with 8 bases lining up with TRBD1. Germline V lookup: CDR1 DFQATT, CDR2 SNEGSKA (reference sequence). This CDR3 contains 14 residues. V lost 3 bases to trimming and J lost 4 bases; unmatched junction nucleotides: 8. Here the CDR3 DNA reads TGCAGTGCTAGTTTCCGACAGGGGTCGTACGAGCAGTACTTC. Protein: CSASFRQGSYEQYF.

The V call is TRBV4-2, the J call TRBJ2-5, with 16 bases fitting TRBD2. The V gene end was trimmed by 3 bases and the J gene end by 1 base; junction bases not matched to a gene: 2. The CDR3 totals 17 residues. CDR1 LGHNA and CDR2 YNFKEQ come from the germline V gene. This CDR3 reads CASSQGLAGGPQETQYF. The CDR3 DNA reads TGTGCCAGCAGCCAGGGACTAGCGGGAGGGCCCCAAGAGACCCAGTACTTC.

This clone came up once. The chain carries TRBV2 and TRBJ2-7; 11 bases align to TRBD1. CDR3 length: 14 amino acids. Germline V gives CDR1 SNHLY, CDR2 FYNNEI. Losses at the gene ends were 4 bases for V and 2 bases for J; bases not matched to a gene: 1. This CDR3 reads CASSVGQGAYEQYF. As DNA, the CDR3 is TGTGCCAGCAGTGTGGGACAGGGGGCCTACGAGCAGTACTTC.